This TCR beta chain was recorded in a study of blood T cell repertoires in COVID-19. Overall study context: Collection of acute and convalescent COVID-19 samples took place in the United States, Italy and Spain. PBMCs, B-cell-depleted T cells, or T cells provided the cDNA or gDNA that made up the material.

Germline lookup yields CDR1 SGHVS and CDR2 FNYEAQ. The CDR3 runs to 15 residues. The junction had 10 bases not matched to a gene; V was cut back by 4 bases and J by 7 bases. As handled by the study authors: Researchers report that nucleated cell counts were estimated from reference gene primer amplification. Assay: immunoSEQ multiplex PCR; the TCRdb copy retains only in-frame clones and omits some. Clonal size and the V and J genes are those of that table, whereas D and trimming came from the DNA. Here the sample spans approximately 96,000 clones, about 85% being singletons. What was sequenced was peripheral blood. The TCR was taken from an elderly woman with acute or convalescent COVID-19. The V call is TRBV7-6, the J call TRBJ2-1; 7 bases fit TRBD2. The CDR3 region has the DNA TGTGCCAGCAGCTCGGAGCCGGGACTATTTAATGAGCAGTTCTTC. Its translation: CASSSEPGLFNEQFF.